Presented here are 14 T cell receptor beta chains from one specimen sequenced in a study of shared clonotypes between healthy human individuals. Libraries were prepared by immunoSEQ multiplex PCR; TCRdb keeps only in-frame clonotypes and omits some of them. Of almost 750,000 clones listed, roughly two thirds are singletons. The sequenced material came from memory CD4+ T cells sorted from blood. Subset here: CD45RA-negative fraction. The receptor set was obtained from a woman under 40 in good health.

This clone was observed once. Other DNA variants within this sample encode the same CDR3. This rearrangement joins TRBV5-1 to TRBJ2-1; no firm D call. Trimming removed 3 bases from V and 0 bases from J, with 10 bases in between. The germline V gene encodes CDR1 SGHRS and CDR2 YFSETQ. This CDR3 spans 15 amino acids. CDR3 in amino acids: CASSSDSSSYNEQFF. The CDR3 DNA reads TGCGCCAGCAGCTCAGATTCCTCCTCCTACAATGAGCAGTTCTTC.

This chain joins TRBV27 and TRBJ2-3, with 10 nucleotides matching TRBD2. Germline V gene sequence: CDR1 MNHEY, CDR2 SMNVEV (reference sequence). The CDR3 sequence is 16 residues long. J lost 7 bases, V lost 6 bases, and 13 bases had no gene match. As DNA, the CDR3 is TGTGCCAGCAGACCTCCGGGACTAGCGAGATCGAATACGCAGTATTTT. It specifies CASRPPGLARSNTQYF.

This clone showed up just a few times. V is TRBV9 and J is TRBJ2-5; D is perhaps TRBD1 (6 bases). The germline V and J ends were trimmed by 5 bases and 3 bases, with 17 bases remaining between them. The CDR3 runs to 15 residues. Germline CDR1 and CDR2: SGDLS and YYNGEE. The CDR3 spells CASSKQGVPEETQYF. CDR3 sequence (DNA): TGTGCCAGCAGTAAACAGGGAGTCCCCGAAGAGACCCAGTACTTC.

This clone has at least ten counts. No conserved phenylalanine or tryptophan ends this CDR3, so it is likely a read error. It is unclear where the CDR3 begins or ends on the DNA, so no DNA is shown, and the CDR3 is as TCRdb lists it. The J gene is TRBJ2-7, the V gene TRBV28; whether TRBD2, the table's D call, matches the DNA was not checked. Germline V lookup: CDR1 MDHEN, CDR2 SYDVKM. The CDR3 spans 14 amino acids, including both terminal residues. CDR3 amino acids: CASSPVHPGTSIDY.

The rearrangement joins TRBV19 to TRBJ2-1, with D possibly being TRBD2 (6 bases). Germline V gene data show CDR1 as LNHDA and CDR2 as SQIVND (reference sequence). The germline V and J ends were trimmed by 6 bases and 3 bases, with 15 bases remaining between them. CDR3 length: 15 amino acids. CDR3 sequence reads: CASSSGRRDYNEQFF. Written as DNA, the CDR3 is TGTGCCAGTAGCTCGGGGCGGAGGGACTACAATGAGCAGTTCTTC.

This chain uses TRBV19 with TRBJ2-6; D gene ambiguous. V was clipped by 7 bases and J by 0 bases, with 10 bases between them. This CDR3 spans 15 amino acids. CDR1 is LNHDA and CDR2 is SQIVND in the germline V gene (reference sequence). DNA of the CDR3: TGTGCCAGTATCCCTCAGAGCTCTGGGGCCAACGTCCTGACTTTC. Translated, it gives CASIPQSSGANVLTF.

The V and J genes are TRBV30 and TRBJ1-5; D is ambiguous. V was pared by 3 bases and J by 1 base, with 4 bases between. Germline CDR1 GTSNPN, CDR2 SVGIG (reference sequence). The CDR3 has 12 amino acids. The CDR3 sequence: CAWSPSNQPQHF. CDR3 bases: TGTGCCTGGAGCCCGAGCAATCAGCCCCAGCATTTT.

This chain joins TRBV25-1 and TRBJ2-7; 7 nucleotides line up with TRBD1. The CDR3 length is 16 residues. Germline lookup yields CDR1 MGHDK and CDR2 SYGVNS. The J segment lost 2 bases and the V segment lost 4 bases, leaving 11 bases of the junction unmatched. The CDR3 region has the DNA TGTGCCAGCAGTGTAGGGACAGAATCACTGGCCTACGAGCAGTACTTC. It encodes CASSVGTESLAYEQYF.

Notes on this clone: The sample carries other DNA sequences with the same CDR3. The chain recombines TRBV5-1 with TRBJ2-3, with a weak D call TRBD1 (6 bases). The CDR3 contains 12 residues. The germline V gene encodes CDR1 SGHRS and CDR2 YFSETQ. Trimming took off 3 bases at V and 6 bases at J, with 8 bases between the two ends. The CDR3 DNA sequence: TGCGCCAGCAGCTCGAGGGGGGATACGCAGTATTTT. This gives the protein CASSSRGDTQYF.

The gene calls are TRBV7-3 and TRBJ2-1; 10 bases align to TRBD2. This CDR3 has 13 amino acids. CDR1 SGHTA and CDR2 FQGTGA come from the germline V gene. V lost 4 bases and J lost 12; bases outside the gene matches: 6. The CDR3 region is CASSSSGSRAQFF. The CDR3 DNA is TGTGCCAGCAGCTCTAGCGGGAGTCGGGCGCAGTTCTTC.

The rearrangement links TRBV30 to TRBJ2-7; TRBD2 matches at 13 bases. Looked up from germline, CDR1 is GTSNPN and CDR2 is SVGIG (reference sequence). Losses at the gene ends were 3 bases for V and 6 bases for J; bases not matched to a gene: 5. CDR3 length: 14 residues. DNA of the CDR3: TGTGCCTGGAGGGGACTAGCGGGAAATGGCGAGCAGTACTTC. Translated, it gives CAWRGLAGNGEQYF.

The rearrangement uses TRBV28 and TRBJ1-5; maybe TRBD1 (5 bases). Germline V gene lookup returns CDR1 MDHEN and CDR2 SYDVKM. The CDR3 is 14 residues long. V lost 3 bases and J 4 bases, leaving 10 bases between the germline ends. The CDR3 sequence: CASSFQGINQPQHF. CDR3 sequence (DNA): TGTGCCAGCAGTTTCCAGGGAATTAATCAGCCCCAGCATTTT.

The chain carries TRBV30 and TRBJ1-1, with no clear D. Germline CDR1 reads GTSNPN; CDR2 reads SVGIG (reference sequence). The CDR3 contains 13 residues. The germline V and J ends were trimmed by 1 base and 2 bases, with 8 bases remaining between them. The CDR3 DNA reads as TGTGCCTGGAGTGCCACCCCAAACACTGAAGCTTTCTTT. Its protein is CAWSATPNTEAFF.

This chain connects TRBV5-1 to TRBJ1-2; tentatively, D is TRBD1 (5 bases). V lost 1 base and J 4 bases, leaving 23 bases between the germline ends. This CDR3 contains 18 residues. Germline CDR1 and CDR2: SGHRS and YFSETQ. This CDR3 is CASSLYGSGRPDLYGYTF. CDR3 sequence (DNA): TGCGCCAGCAGCTTGTATGGGTCGGGGCGGCCGGACCTCTATGGCTACACCTTC.